This T cell receptor beta chain was found in a study of blood T cells in healthy people across ages. As concerns this clonotype: Its antigen is unidentified.

Overall study findings and caveats: Not knowing donor CMV status may have confounded expanded clonotype changes. Naive CD4+ cell counts and diversity both ran higher in long-lived than in aged donors.

Germline V gives CDR1 DFQATT, CDR2 SNEGSKA (reference sequence). The CDR3 is made up of 13 amino acids. A second PCR, run for roughly 7 to 12 cycles, used a sample-barcoded 5' primer plus a J-beta primer mix. A template-switch adaptor with 12 random nucleotides tagged each cDNA molecule. In TCRdb, the 5' RACE reads were re-called with MiXCR into one record per CDR3 protein. The sample yields about 970,000 distinct CDR3 sequences, around 54% seen once. The sample consisted of blood. V and J are TRBV20-1 and TRBJ2-1; D remains unclear. TRBJ2-7 matches the DNA end more closely, so the J call is doubtful. The TCR was taken from a woman aged 60-75 years in good health. The CDR3 protein is CSVRTPVAYEQYF. CDR3 coding DNA: TGCAGTGTCCGGACCCCTGTTGCCTACGAGCAGTACTTC.